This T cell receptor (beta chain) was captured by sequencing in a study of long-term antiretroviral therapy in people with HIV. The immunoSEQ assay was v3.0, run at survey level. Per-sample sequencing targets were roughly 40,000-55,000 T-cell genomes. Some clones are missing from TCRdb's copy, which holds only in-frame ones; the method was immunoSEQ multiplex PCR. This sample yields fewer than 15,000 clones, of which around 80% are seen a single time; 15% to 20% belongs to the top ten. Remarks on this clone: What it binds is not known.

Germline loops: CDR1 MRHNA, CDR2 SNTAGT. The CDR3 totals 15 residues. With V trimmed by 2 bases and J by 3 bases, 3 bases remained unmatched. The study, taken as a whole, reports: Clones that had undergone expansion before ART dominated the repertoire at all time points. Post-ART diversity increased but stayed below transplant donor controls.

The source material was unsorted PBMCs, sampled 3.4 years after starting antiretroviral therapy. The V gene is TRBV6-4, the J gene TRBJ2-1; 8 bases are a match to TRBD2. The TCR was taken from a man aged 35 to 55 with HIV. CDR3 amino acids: CASSDGGTSYNEQFF. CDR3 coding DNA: TGTGCCAGCAGTGACGGGGGGACTAGCTACAATGAGCAGTTCTTC.